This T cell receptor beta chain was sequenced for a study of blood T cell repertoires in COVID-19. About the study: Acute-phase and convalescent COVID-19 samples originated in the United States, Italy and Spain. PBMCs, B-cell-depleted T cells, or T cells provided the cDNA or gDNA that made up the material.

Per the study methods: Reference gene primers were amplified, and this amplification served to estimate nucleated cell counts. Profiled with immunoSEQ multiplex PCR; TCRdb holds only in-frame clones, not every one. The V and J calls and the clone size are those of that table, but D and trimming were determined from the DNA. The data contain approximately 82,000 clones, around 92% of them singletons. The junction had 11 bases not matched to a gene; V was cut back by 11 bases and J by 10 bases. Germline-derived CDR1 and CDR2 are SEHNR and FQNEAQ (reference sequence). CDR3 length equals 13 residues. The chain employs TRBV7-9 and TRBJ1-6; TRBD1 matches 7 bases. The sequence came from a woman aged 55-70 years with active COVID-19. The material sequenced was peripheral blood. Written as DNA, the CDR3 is TGTGCCTACGAAGGACAGGTGGGGTCACCCCTCCACTTT. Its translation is CAYEGQVGSPLHF.